Shown below are 15 T cell receptor beta chains from a single sample sequenced in a study of monozygotic twins with inflammatory bowel disease. TCRdb reprocessed the 5' RACE reads and keeps a single row for each CDR3 protein, giving no DNA. The sample totals around 370,000 distinct CDR3 sequences; its top ten clones hold approximately 2.8%. The sample consisted of blood. These receptors were collected from a human donor with ulcerative colitis or Crohn's disease, or a healthy co-twin of an affected twin (not recorded which).

The chain uses TRBV24-1 and TRBJ2-1; there is no DNA to check the TCRdb D call of TRBD1. From germline, CDR1 is KGHDR and CDR2 SFDVKD. CDR3 length equals 16 residues. This CDR3 is CATSDSGTGAHNEQFF.

This chain uses TRBV28 with TRBJ2-7; as DNA is missing, the TRBD1 call by TCRdb cannot be tested. CDR1 is MDHEN and CDR2 is SYDVKM in the germline V gene. The CDR3 covers 16 residues. CDR3 amino acids: CASSPPLRDSLSEQYF.

This CDR3 reads CASSTDREREQYF. The chain employs TRBV7-2 and TRBJ2-7; TCRdb's D gene call, TRBD1, goes unchecked for lack of DNA. The CDR3 length is 13 residues. The germline V gene encodes CDR1 SGHTA and CDR2 FQGNSA.

This chain uses TRBV7-2 with TRBJ1-1; TCRdb calls TRBD1, which cannot be checked without DNA. Germline CDR1 is SGHTA and CDR2 is FQGNSA. The CDR3 consists of 12 residues. The CDR3 region is CASSSATGTAFF.

This CDR3 reads CAIRPGTGRVMNTEAFF. The chain links TRBV10-3 to TRBJ1-1; TCRdb's D call, TRBD1, is unchecked because there is no DNA. In germline, CDR1 is ENHRY, CDR2 SYGVKD. The CDR3 length is 17 residues.

The chain carries TRBV4-1 and TRBJ2-1; TCRdb reports TRBD2, a call that lacks DNA to check it against. The germline V gene encodes CDR1 MGHRA and CDR2 YSYEKL. There are 15 residues in the CDR3. This chain's CDR3 is CASSPTSGEYNEQFF.

The rearrangement joins TRBV6-2 or TRBV6-3 to TRBJ2-3; TCRdb designates TRBD2, a call that cannot be tested without DNA. Germline V CDR1 and CDR2: MNHEY, SVGEGT. The CDR3 runs to 13 residues. CDR3 residues: CASRTSGADTQYF.

This rearrangement joins TRBV6-2 or TRBV6-3 to TRBJ2-6; absent DNA, TCRdb's TRBD1 call cannot be checked. Germline CDR1 reads MNHEY; CDR2 reads SVGEGT. This CDR3 has 15 residues. This chain's CDR3 is CASSPRDTGANVLTF.

The rearrangement uses TRBV6-5 and TRBJ2-7; the D gene TCRdb calls, TRBD1, cannot be checked with no DNA. Looked up from germline, CDR1 is MNHEY and CDR2 is SVGAGI. The CDR3 length is 14 residues. The CDR3 is CASSWDRGNDEQYF.

The V and J genes are TRBV7-2 and TRBJ1-5; absent DNA, TCRdb's TRBD1 call cannot be checked. Germline values: CDR1 SGHTA, CDR2 FQGNSA. The CDR3 sequence is 15 residues long. The CDR3 region is CASSPRGQGNQPQHF. Full variable domain (missing parts from reference TRBV7-2 and TRBJ1-5): GAGVSQSPSNKVTEKGKDVELRCDPISGHTALYWYRQSLGQGLEFLIYFQGNSAPDKSGLPSDRFSAERTGGSVSTLTIQRTQQEDSAVYLCASSPRGQGNQPQHFGDGTRLSIL.

The genes are TRBV5-1 and TRBJ1-5. In germline, CDR1 is SGHRS, CDR2 YFSETQ. The CDR3 totals 15 residues. CDR3 residues: CASSLDRNSNQPQHF.

Here the CDR3 reads CASSFDSHNQPQHF. V gene TRBV7-2 combines with J gene TRBJ1-5; there is no DNA to check the TCRdb D call of TRBD1. Germline values: CDR1 SGHTA, CDR2 FQGNSA. CDR3 length equals 14 residues.

The genes are TRBV5-1 and TRBJ1-2. This CDR3 has 15 amino acids. Germline V gives CDR1 SGHRS, CDR2 YFSETQ. CDR3 loop: CASSLLSDSNYGYTF.

The rearrangement uses TRBV29-1 and TRBJ1-1; TCRdb gives TRBD1 as the D gene, but with no DNA this cannot be confirmed. CDR1 SQVTM and CDR2 ANQGSEA come from the germline V gene. The CDR3 sequence is 12 residues long. The CDR3 is CSVDRDNTEAFF.

The chain recombines TRBV20-1 with TRBJ2-2; TCRdb selects TRBD2, and the lack of DNA leaves this call unchecked. The germline gives CDR1 DFQATT, CDR2 SNEGSKA (reference sequence). The CDR3 has 17 amino acids. The CDR3 sequence: CSARGIGLGMNTGELFF.